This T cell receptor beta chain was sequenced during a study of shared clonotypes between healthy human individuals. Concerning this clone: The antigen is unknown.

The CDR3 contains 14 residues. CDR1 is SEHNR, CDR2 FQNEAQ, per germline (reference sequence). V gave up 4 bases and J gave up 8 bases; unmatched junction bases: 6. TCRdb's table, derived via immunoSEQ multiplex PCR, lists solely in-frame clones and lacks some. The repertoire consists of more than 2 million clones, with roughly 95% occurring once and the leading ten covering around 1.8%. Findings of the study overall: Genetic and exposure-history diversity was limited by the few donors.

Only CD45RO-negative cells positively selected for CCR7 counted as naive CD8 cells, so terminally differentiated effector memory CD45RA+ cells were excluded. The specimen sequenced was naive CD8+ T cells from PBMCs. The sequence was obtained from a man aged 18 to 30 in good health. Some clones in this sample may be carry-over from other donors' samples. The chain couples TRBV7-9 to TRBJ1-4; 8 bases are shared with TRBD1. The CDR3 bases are TGTGCCAGCAGCTCCCAGGGGGCGGCGGAAAAACTGTTTTTT. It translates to CASSSQGAAEKLFF.